A selection of T cell receptor beta chains follows, all from one sample in a study of blood T cell repertoires in COVID-19. Produced via immunoSEQ multiplex PCR; TCRdb's table is partial and in-frame only. The sample has about 94,000 clones, 87% seen once. Sequenced: peripheral blood. All receptors come from a human donor with acute or convalescent COVID-19. The donor label of this sample is uncertain. CDR3s include the opening cysteine and the closing phenylalanine or tryptophan. The D gene is left open where the match is weak. Some rows have no size entry. The others give once, few or many, or a class for an expanded clone.

V: TRBV28; J: TRBJ2-1; size: .; D: .; DNA: TGTGCCAGCAGCGTATACAATGAGCAGTTCTTC; CDR3: CASSVYNEQFF
V: TRBV5-4; J: TRBJ2-3; size: .; D: .; DNA: TGTGCCAGCAGCTTGGGTGGCCCAAGCACAGATACGCAGTATTTT; CDR3: CASSLGGPSTDTQYF
V: TRBV11-3; J: TRBJ2-3; size: .; D: TRBD2; DNA: TGTGCCAGCAGCTCTTATGGGAGCGGGGGGGCCAGAGATACGCAGTATTTT; CDR3: CASSSYGSGGARDTQYF
V: TRBV5-8; J: TRBJ2-2; size: .; D: .; DNA: TGTGCCAGCAGCTCTGCTTTCTCGCGGGTAAACACCGGGGAGCTGTTTTTT; CDR3: CASSSAFSRVNTGELFF
V: TRBV5-1; J: TRBJ1-2; size: .; D: TRBD1; DNA: TGCGCCAGCAGCCCCGACAGGGGGTTTAACTATGGCTACACCTTC; CDR3: CASSPDRGFNYGYTF
V: TRBV29-1; J: TRBJ2-5; size: .; D: .; DNA: TGCAGCGTTGCGAGGGAGTGGGGAGAGACCCAGTACTTC; CDR3: CSVAREWGETQYF
V: TRBV7-8; J: TRBJ1-5; size: .; D: TRBD1; DNA: TGTGCCAGCAGCTCCGGGCCCACAGGGGGATATAGCAATCAGCCCCAGCATTTT; CDR3: CASSSGPTGGYSNQPQHF
V: TRBV15; J: TRBJ1-4; size: .; D: TRBD1; DNA: TGTGCCACCAGCAGAGATCCAGGGGGCGGTGAAAAACTGTTTTTT; CDR3: CATSRDPGGGEKLFF
V: TRBV27; J: TRBJ2-7; size: .; D: .; DNA: TGTGCCAGCAGCCCTCAGACAGGAGCCTACGAGCAGTACTTC; CDR3: CASSPQTGAYEQYF
V: TRBV18; J: TRBJ1-2; size: .; D: TRBD1; DNA: TGTGCCAGCTCACCACAACAGGGGGAGGACGCCCGCTACACCTTC; CDR3: CASSPQQGEDARYTF
V: TRBV19; J: TRBJ1-6; size: .; D: .; DNA: TGTGCCAGTAGTAGATTAGGGACAAGTTTCAATAATTCACCCCTCCACTTT; CDR3: CASSRLGTSFNNSPLHF
V: TRBV5-1; J: TRBJ1-4; size: .; D: .; DNA: TGCGCCAGCAGCTTGACCTCCTCGGGTCGGGGAGGGGTAAATGAAAAACTGTTTTTT; CDR3: CASSLTSSGRGGVNEKLFF
V: TRBV5-1; J: TRBJ2-1; size: .; D: TRBD2; DNA: TGCGCCAGCAGCTTAGGCCTAGCGGGGGGCGATGAGCAGTTCTTC; CDR3: CASSLGLAGGDEQFF
V: TRBV6-5; J: TRBJ2-7; size: .; D: .; DNA: TGTGCCAGCAGTTACTCGATTAAGGGGGATGCCTACGAGCAGTACTTC; CDR3: CASSYSIKGDAYEQYF
V: TRBV5-5; J: TRBJ2-7; size: few; D: .; DNA: TGTGCCAGCAGCCCTTCTCCAGGCAACTACGAGCAGTACTTC; CDR3: CASSPSPGNYEQYF
V: TRBV28; J: TRBJ1-5; size: .; D: .; DNA: TGTGCCAGCAGTTCCCGCGGCCCCCAGCATTTT; CDR3: CASSSRGPQHF
V: TRBV5-1; J: TRBJ1-3; size: .; D: .; DNA: TGCGCCAGCAGCCCCCAGGAGGCTGGAAACACCATATATTTT; CDR3: CASSPQEAGNTIYF
V: TRBV6-5; J: TRBJ2-3; size: .; D: TRBD2; DNA: TGTGCCAGCAGTAAGCGGGGGCCGGGGATAGATACGCAGTATTTT; CDR3: CASSKRGPGIDTQYF
V: TRBV19; J: TRBJ2-7; size: .; D: TRBD2; DNA: TGTGCCAGTAGTGAGCTAGCGGGGAGCTCCTACGAGCAGTACTTC; CDR3: CASSELAGSSYEQYF
V: TRBV7-9; J: TRBJ2-5; size: .; D: TRBD1; DNA: TGTGCCAGCAGCTTATCGAGGGGGCTCAGGGAGACCCAGTACTTC; CDR3: CASSLSRGLRETQYF
V: TRBV3-1/TRBV3-2; J: TRBJ1-5; size: .; D: .; DNA: TGTGCCAGCAGCCAAACCGGGAGTCAGAATCAGCCCCAGCATTTT; CDR3: CASSQTGSQNQPQHF
V: TRBV5-1; J: TRBJ2-3; size: .; D: TRBD2; DNA: TGCGCCAGCAGCTTGGACGGGGGGGGCACAGATACGCAGTATTTT; CDR3: CASSLDGGGTDTQYF
V: TRBV2; J: TRBJ2-7; size: once; D: .; DNA: TGTGCCAGCAGTTCATCGACTACGTCTCAGGGGCGTACCTACGAGCAGTACTTC; CDR3: CASSSSTTSQGRTYEQYF